One and the same sample provided the 5 T cell receptor beta chains below, sequenced in a study of identical twins. Using its own MiXCR run on the 5' RACE reads, TCRdb lists one record per CDR3 protein. The data hold 1.5 million to 2 million distinct CDR3 sequences, with around 29% observed a single time. Sequencing used cord blood. The receptors here all came from a newborn girl in good health.

The rearrangement uses TRBV11-2 and TRBJ2-3; the D gene could be TRBD1 or TRBD2 (5 bases each). Germline CDR1 is SGHAT and CDR2 is FQNNGV. The CDR3 has 17 amino acids. V lost 6 bases, J lost 5 bases, and 24 bases lay in between. The DNA for the CDR3 is TGTGCCAGCAGGCGGACAATCGGGACCAATGACCTAGATACGCAGTATTTT. It codes for CASRRTIGTNDLDTQYF.

This clonotype has just a few counts. J is TRBJ1-4 and V is TRBV11-2; TRBD1 aligns across 7 bases. The V gene's germline CDR1 is SGHAT and CDR2 FQNNGV. This CDR3 is 12 amino acids long. J was trimmed by 11 bases and V by 5 bases; bases with no gene match: 5. CDR3 sequence reads: CASSVQTGKLFF. The CDR3 DNA follows: TGTGCCAGCAGCGTACAGACAGGGAAACTGTTTTTT.

This clonotype has just a few counts. J is TRBJ2-7 and V is TRBV15; D remains unclear. This CDR3 region has 14 residues. Germline lookup yields CDR1 LNHNV and CDR2 YYDKDF (reference sequence). V was trimmed by 1 base and J by 1 base, leaving 8 bases between them. The CDR3 sequence: CATSRGEVSYEQYF. DNA of the CDR3: TGTGCCACCAGCAGAGGCGAGGTTTCCTACGAGCAGTACTTC.

V is TRBV5-1 and J is TRBJ2-2; no clear D. Germline V gene data show CDR1 as SGHRS and CDR2 as YFSETQ. This CDR3 comprises 14 residues. V was shortened by 4 bases and J by 6 bases, with 13 bases between the two germline ends. CDR3 coding DNA: TGCGCCAGCAGCCTAACCCCTACTCCCGGGGAGCTGTTTTTT. Translated, it gives CASSLTPTPGELFF.

The rearrangement joins TRBV27 to TRBJ1-6; 11 nucleotides match TRBD1. The V gene's germline CDR1 is MNHEY and CDR2 SMNVEV (reference sequence). V lost 5 bases to trimming and J lost 7 bases; unmatched junction nucleotides: 10. CDR3 length: 17 residues. CDR3: CASSPSRDRGRNSPLHF. CDR3 in DNA: TGTGCCAGCAGTCCCTCCCGGGACAGGGGGAGGAATTCACCCCTCCACTTT.